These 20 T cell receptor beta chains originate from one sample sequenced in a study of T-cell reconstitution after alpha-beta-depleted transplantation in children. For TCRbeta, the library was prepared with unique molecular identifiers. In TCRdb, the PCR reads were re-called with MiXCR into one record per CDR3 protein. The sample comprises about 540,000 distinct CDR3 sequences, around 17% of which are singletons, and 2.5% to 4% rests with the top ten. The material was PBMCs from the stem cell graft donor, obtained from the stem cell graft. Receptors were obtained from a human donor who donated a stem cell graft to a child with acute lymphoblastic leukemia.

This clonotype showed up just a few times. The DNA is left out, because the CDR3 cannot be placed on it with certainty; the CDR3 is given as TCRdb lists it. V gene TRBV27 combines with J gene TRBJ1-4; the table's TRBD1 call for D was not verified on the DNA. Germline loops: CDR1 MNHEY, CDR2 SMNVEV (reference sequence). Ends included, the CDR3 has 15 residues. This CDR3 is CASSLLGSGRAEVFF.

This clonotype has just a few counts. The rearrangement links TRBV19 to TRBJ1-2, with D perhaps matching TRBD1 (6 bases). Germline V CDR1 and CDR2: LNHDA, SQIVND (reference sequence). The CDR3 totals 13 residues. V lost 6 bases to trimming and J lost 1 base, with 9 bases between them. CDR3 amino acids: CASRRTVNYGYTF. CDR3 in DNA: TGTGCCAGTAGACGGACAGTTAACTATGGCTACACCTTC.

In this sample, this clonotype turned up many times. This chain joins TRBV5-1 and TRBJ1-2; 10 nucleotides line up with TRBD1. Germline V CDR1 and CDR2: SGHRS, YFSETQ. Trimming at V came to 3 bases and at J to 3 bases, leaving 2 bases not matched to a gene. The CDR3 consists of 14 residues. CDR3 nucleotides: TGCGCCAGCAGCTGGGGGACAGGGGACTATGGCTACACCTTC. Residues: CASSWGTGDYGYTF.

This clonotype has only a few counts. The CDR3 nucleotides are TGTGCCAGCAGCGCCGATACAGGGCTCAATCAGCCCCAGCATTTT. Residues: CASSADTGLNQPQHF. This chain links TRBV9 with TRBJ1-5; D possibly corresponds to TRBD1 (6 bases). Germline CDR1 is SGDLS and CDR2 is YYNGEE. V lost 3 bases and J 3 bases, leaving 13 bases between the germline ends. The CDR3 loop spans 15 amino acids.

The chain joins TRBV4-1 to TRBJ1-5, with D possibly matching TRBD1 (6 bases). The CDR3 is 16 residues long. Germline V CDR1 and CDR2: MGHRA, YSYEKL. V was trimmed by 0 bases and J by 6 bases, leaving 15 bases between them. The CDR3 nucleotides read TGCGCCAGCAGCCAAGATGGAGCAGGGGCGATTCAGCCCCAGCATTTT. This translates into CASSQDGAGAIQPQHF.

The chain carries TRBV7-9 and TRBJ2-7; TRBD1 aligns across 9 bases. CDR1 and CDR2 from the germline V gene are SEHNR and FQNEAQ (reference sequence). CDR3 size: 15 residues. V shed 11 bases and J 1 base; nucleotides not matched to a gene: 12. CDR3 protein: CAAVGVGQGSYEQYF. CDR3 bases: TGTGCCGCCGTCGGGGTAGGACAGGGGTCCTACGAGCAGTACTTC.

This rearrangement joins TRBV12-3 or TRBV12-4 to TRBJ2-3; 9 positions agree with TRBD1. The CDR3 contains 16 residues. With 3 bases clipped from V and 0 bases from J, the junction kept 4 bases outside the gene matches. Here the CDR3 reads CASSFGQGRSTDTQYF. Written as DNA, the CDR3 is TGTGCCAGCAGTTTTGGACAGGGGAGAAGCACAGATACGCAGTATTTT.

The CDR3 region is CASSLQGYYYEQYF. As DNA, the CDR3 is TGTGCCAGCAGTTTGCAGGGTTATTACTACGAGCAGTACTTC. The chain employs TRBV12-3 or TRBV12-4 and TRBJ2-7, with a weak D call TRBD1 (5 bases). The length of the CDR3 is 14 residues. V shed 3 bases and J shed 3 bases, with 12 bases lying between them.

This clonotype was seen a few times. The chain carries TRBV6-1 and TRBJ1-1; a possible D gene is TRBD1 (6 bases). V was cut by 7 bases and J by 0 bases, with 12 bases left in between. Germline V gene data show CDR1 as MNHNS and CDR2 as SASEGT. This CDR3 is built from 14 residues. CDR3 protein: CASKGGPLNTEAFF. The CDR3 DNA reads TGTGCCAGCAAGGGGGGGCCTTTGAACACTGAAGCTTTCTTT.

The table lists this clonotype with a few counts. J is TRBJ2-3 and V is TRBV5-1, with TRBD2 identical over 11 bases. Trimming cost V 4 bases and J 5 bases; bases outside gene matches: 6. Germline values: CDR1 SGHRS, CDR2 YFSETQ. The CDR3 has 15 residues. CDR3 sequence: CASSRIAGGQDTQYF. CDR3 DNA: TGCGCCAGCAGCCGCATAGCGGGAGGGCAAGATACGCAGTATTTT.

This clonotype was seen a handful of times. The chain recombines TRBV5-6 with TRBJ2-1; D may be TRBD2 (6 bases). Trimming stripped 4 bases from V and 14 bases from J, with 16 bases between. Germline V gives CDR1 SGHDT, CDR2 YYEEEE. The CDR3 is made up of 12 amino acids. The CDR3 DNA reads TGTGCCAGCAGCGACACCGGGAGCCGAAAGTTCTTC. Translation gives CASSDTGSRKFF.

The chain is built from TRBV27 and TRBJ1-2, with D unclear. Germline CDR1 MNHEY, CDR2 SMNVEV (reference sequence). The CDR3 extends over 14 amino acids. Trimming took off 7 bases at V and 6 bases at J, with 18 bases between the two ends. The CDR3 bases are TGTGCCAGCACCGCGACCCACCGGACGGATGGCTACACCTTC. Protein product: CASTATHRTDGYTF.

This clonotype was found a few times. CDR3 DNA sequence: TGTGCCAGCAGCGGATCGGGACTTCGCGAGCAGTACTTC. This sequence encodes CASSGSGLREQYF. V gene TRBV9 combines with J gene TRBJ2-7; possible D gene TRBD2, 6 bases. Germline CDR1 SGDLS, CDR2 YYNGEE. The CDR3 is 13 residues long. The V end lost 3 bases, the J end lost 6 bases, and 13 bases lay between the germline ends.

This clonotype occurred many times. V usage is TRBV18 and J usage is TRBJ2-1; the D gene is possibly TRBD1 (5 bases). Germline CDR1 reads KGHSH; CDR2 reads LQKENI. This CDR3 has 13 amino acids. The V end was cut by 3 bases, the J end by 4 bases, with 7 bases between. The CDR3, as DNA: TGTGCCAGCTCACCGACAGTTTACAATGAGCAGTTCTTC. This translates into CASSPTVYNEQFF.

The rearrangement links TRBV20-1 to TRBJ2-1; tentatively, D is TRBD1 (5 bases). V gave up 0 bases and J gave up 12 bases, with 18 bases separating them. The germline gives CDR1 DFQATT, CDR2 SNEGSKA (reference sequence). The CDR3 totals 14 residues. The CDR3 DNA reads TGCAGTGCTAGAGATTTTGACAGCCCTCGCAGGCAGTTCTTC. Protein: CSARDFDSPRRQFF.

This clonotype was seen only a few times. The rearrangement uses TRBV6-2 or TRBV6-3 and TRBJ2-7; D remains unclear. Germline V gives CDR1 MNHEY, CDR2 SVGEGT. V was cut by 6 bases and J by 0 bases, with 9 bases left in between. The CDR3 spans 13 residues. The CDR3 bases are TGTGCCAGCAGCCCGGGTTACTCCTACGAGCAGTACTTC. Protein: CASSPGYSYEQYF.

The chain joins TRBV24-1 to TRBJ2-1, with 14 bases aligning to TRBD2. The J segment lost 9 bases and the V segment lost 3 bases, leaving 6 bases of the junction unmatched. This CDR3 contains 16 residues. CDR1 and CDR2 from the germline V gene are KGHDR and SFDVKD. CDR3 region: CATSDMTSGRVIEQFF. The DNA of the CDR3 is TGTGCCACCAGTGATATGACTAGCGGGAGGGTGATTGAGCAGTTCTTC.

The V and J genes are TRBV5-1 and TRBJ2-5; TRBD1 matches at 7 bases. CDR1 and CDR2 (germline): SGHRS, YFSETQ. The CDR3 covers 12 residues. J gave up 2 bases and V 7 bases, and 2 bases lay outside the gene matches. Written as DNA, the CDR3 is TGCGCCAGCGGACAGGAACAAGAGACCCAGTACTTC. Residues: CASGQEQETQYF.

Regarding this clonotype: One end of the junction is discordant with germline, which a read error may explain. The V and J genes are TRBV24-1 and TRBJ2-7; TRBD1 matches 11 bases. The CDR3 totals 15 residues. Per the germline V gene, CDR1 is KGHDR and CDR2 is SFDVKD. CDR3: CATSEPGTGGYEHYF. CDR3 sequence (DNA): TGTGCCACCAGTGAACCCGGGACAGGGGGTTACGAGCATTACTTC.

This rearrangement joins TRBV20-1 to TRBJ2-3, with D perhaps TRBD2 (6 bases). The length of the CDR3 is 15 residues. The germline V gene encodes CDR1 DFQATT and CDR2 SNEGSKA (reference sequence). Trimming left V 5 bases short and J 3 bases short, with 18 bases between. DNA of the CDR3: TGCAGTGCTCCCACGACGGGAGTAGGGACAGATACGCAGTATTTT. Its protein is CSAPTTGVGTDTQYF.